The TCR beta chain described here comes from a study of T cell changes during pregnancy in multiple sclerosis. After removal of 1 base from V and 6 bases from J, the junction contained 13 bases not matched to a gene. The CDR3 contains 17 residues. Germline V CDR1 and CDR2: LNHDA, SQIVND (reference sequence). Sequenced by immunoSEQ multiplex PCR; TCRdb stores in-frame clones only, minus some. The sample lists 50,000 to 60,000 clones; around 90% were seen once. The specimen comprised CD4+ T cells from peripheral blood mononuclear cells, sampled in the second trimester of pregnancy. The chain recombines TRBV19 with TRBJ1-2, with 8 bases lining up with TRBD1. The TCR originated in a female donor with multiple sclerosis, enrolled in a pregnancy study. CDR3 region: CASSIVGGQGKVDGYTF. CDR3 nucleotide sequence: TGTGCCAGTAGTATAGTCGGTGGACAGGGAAAAGTGGATGGCTACACCTTC.